The text below deals with one T cell receptor beta chain. This record belongs to a study of blood T cell repertoires in COVID-19. Study as a whole: COVID-19 samples collected from the United States, Italy and Spain covered acute and convalescent phases.

Seattle's cohort entered during active infection and was followed longitudinally. From germline, CDR1 is SGDLS and CDR2 YYNGEE. The V and J ends lost 0 bases and 8 bases, in that order; junction bases with no gene match: 7. The CDR3 runs to 15 residues. Authors' methods: Amplification of reference gene primers was used by the study to estimate nucleated cell counts. Sequencing was performed with immunoSEQ multiplex PCR; in TCRdb, only in-frame clones are kept and a portion is missing. V and J calls and clone size are those listed in that table; D and trimming were worked out from the DNA. The table includes just over 250,000 clones, 80% to 90% detected once.

Source material: peripheral blood. The rearrangement links TRBV9 to TRBJ2-1; 8 bases are a match to TRBD2. The clonotype originates from a woman aged 70-85 years with COVID-19, enrolled during active disease. The CDR3 DNA reads TGTGCCAGCAGCGTAGCGTTTAGCGGGATAGATGAGCAGTTCTTC. It codes for CASSVAFSGIDEQFF.